This T cell receptor beta chain was sequenced in a study of blood T cell repertoires in COVID-19. Study-level information: The United States, Italy and Spain supplied acute and convalescent COVID-19 samples. The cDNA or gDNA used as material had been derived from T cells, B-cell-depleted T cells, or PBMCs.

V lost 0 bases and J lost 5; bases outside the gene matches: 3. CDR1 GTSNPN and CDR2 SVGIG come from the germline V gene (reference sequence). This CDR3 spans 15 amino acids. How the authors handled the data: From reference gene primer amplification, estimates of nucleated cell counts were derived. Sequenced by immunoSEQ multiplex PCR; TCRdb stores in-frame clones only, minus some. D and trimming were read from the DNA, whereas the V and J calls and clone size are those reported in that table. The table lists some 170,000 clones, about 80% of them singletons, with around 7.9% in the top ten. The chain links TRBV30 to TRBJ2-3, with TRBD2 identical over 12 bases. This clonotype was obtained from a woman in her 50s with active or convalescent COVID-19. The sequencing input was peripheral blood. CDR3 loop: CAWSVLAGGKDTQYF. The CDR3 DNA reads TGTGCCTGGAGTGTCCTAGCGGGGGGGAAAGATACGCAGTATTTT. The whole variable domain, filled in from reference TRBV30 and TRBJ2-3, reads SQTIHQWPATLVQPVGSPLSLECTVEGTSNPNLYWYRQAAGRGLQLLFYSVGIGQISSEVPQNLSASRPQDRQFILSSKKLLLSDSGFYLCAWSVLAGGKDTQYFGPGTRLTVL.